These 18 T cell receptor beta chains were sequenced from one sample in a study of blood T cell repertoires in COVID-19. The assay was immunoSEQ multiplex PCR, and TCRdb's table has in-frame clones only and misses some. The sample consists of some 400,000 clones, over 85% of them appearing once. Sequenced input: PBMCs or T cells enriched from blood (not recorded which). The receptors here all came from a woman aged 30 to 39 who had recovered from COVID-19.

V and J are TRBV5-6 and TRBJ2-4; a weak D match, TRBD2 (6 bases). Germline CDR1 is SGHDT and CDR2 is YYEEEE. V shed 2 bases and J shed 3 bases, with 12 bases lying between them. The CDR3 has 15 residues. In DNA, the CDR3 is TGTGCCAGCAGCTTTCTAGCGAGATTCAAAAACATTCAGTACTTC. It encodes CASSFLARFKNIQYF. Variable domain in full (rest from reference TRBV5-6 and TRBJ2-4): DAGVTQSPTHLIKTRGQQVTLRCSPKSGHDTVSWYQQALGQGPQFIFQYYEEEERQRGNFPDRFSGHQFPNYSSELNVNALLLGDSALYLCASSFLARFKNIQYFGAGTRLSVL.

V and J are TRBV7-2 and TRBJ2-2, with D perhaps matching TRBD2 (5 bases). Trimming stripped 11 bases from V and 2 bases from J, with 15 bases between. Germline CDR1 SGHTA, CDR2 FQGNSA. The CDR3 extends over 14 amino acids. This chain's CDR3 is CASSGYRNTGELFF. CDR3 bases: TGTGCCTCCTCGGGGTACCGAAACACCGGGGAGCTGTTTTTT.

This clone has just one count. The chain couples TRBV7-2 to TRBJ2-3, with D possibly matching TRBD2 (5 bases). CDR3 length: 16 amino acids. V lost 5 bases and J lost 4, with 19 bases in between. The V gene's germline CDR1 is SGHTA and CDR2 FQGNSA. The CDR3 DNA reads TGTGCCAGCAGCCTAAGGACTGATAGCGTTTCAGATACGCAGTATTTT. Encoded protein: CASSLRTDSVSDTQYF.

V gene TRBV6-2 or TRBV6-3 combines with J gene TRBJ2-1; 8 bases agree with TRBD2. After removal of 0 bases from V and 14 bases from J, the junction contained 6 bases not matched to a gene. The germline CDR1 and CDR2 sequences are MNHEY and SVGEGT. CDR3 length equals 13 residues. The CDR3 here is CASSYSSGSGEFF. Written as DNA, the CDR3 is TGTGCCAGCAGTTACTCGAGTGGTAGCGGGGAGTTCTTC.

J is TRBJ1-1 and V is TRBV6-5; 10 nucleotides agree with TRBD1. Germline V gene lookup returns CDR1 MNHEY and CDR2 SVGAGI. The V and J ends lost 7 bases and 5 bases, in that order; junction bases with no gene match: 7. The CDR3 sequence is 14 residues long. The CDR3, as DNA: TGTGCCAGCAAAAGCCCGGGACAGGGGACTGAAGCTTTCTTT. Translated, it gives CASKSPGQGTEAFF.

The rearrangement links TRBV10-3 to TRBJ2-1, with a weak D call TRBD1 (6 bases). Germline V gives CDR1 ENHRY, CDR2 SYGVKD. V lost 7 bases and J 6 bases, leaving 10 bases between the germline ends. The CDR3 runs 12 residues. This chain's CDR3 is CAITSGVNEQFF. For the CDR3, the DNA is TGTGCCATCACCTCAGGGGTCAATGAGCAGTTCTTC.

The chain couples TRBV30 to TRBJ1-5; TRBD1 might be the D (6 bases). V gave up 5 bases and J gave up 6 bases, with 17 bases separating them. The CDR3 extends over 14 amino acids. Germline V CDR1 and CDR2: GTSNPN, SVGIG (reference sequence). This chain's CDR3 is CAWRDVGAGQPQHF. In nucleotides, the CDR3 is TGTGCCTGGCGAGACGTGGGGGCGGGTCAGCCCCAGCATTTT.

V is TRBV7-9 and J is TRBJ2-3; D call uncertain. V lost 7 bases and J lost 4, with 12 bases in between. The germline CDR1 and CDR2 sequences are SEHNR and FQNEAQ (reference sequence). This CDR3 contains 13 residues. The CDR3 region has the DNA TGTGCCAGCACCAAATTTATAGCAGATACGCAGTATTTT. This encodes CASTKFIADTQYF.

The chain uses TRBV5-1 and TRBJ1-2; 7 nucleotides agree with TRBD1. Germline values: CDR1 SGHRS, CDR2 YFSETQ. CDR3 length: 15 amino acids. The J segment lost 5 bases and the V segment lost 4 bases, leaving 11 bases of the junction unmatched. CDR3 DNA sequence: TGCGCCAGCAGCGGGGCTGGACAGGCGACGTATGGCTACACCTTC. Translating it yields CASSGAGQATYGYTF.

This sequence joins TRBV7-2 and TRBJ2-7; 11 nucleotides line up with TRBD1. The CDR3 totals 14 residues. V trimming: 5 bases; J trimming: 3 bases; junction bases outside the gene matches: 3. Germline CDR1 and CDR2: SGHTA and FQGNSA. CDR3 region: CASSRDRGNYEQYF. The CDR3 DNA follows: TGTGCCAGCAGCCGGGACAGGGGGAACTACGAGCAGTACTTC. Full variable domain (remainder filled in from reference TRBV7-2 and TRBJ2-7): GAGVSQSPSNKVTEKGKDVELRCDPISGHTALYWYRQSLGQGLEFLIYFQGNSAPDKSGLPSDRFSAERTGGSVSTLTIQRTQQEDSAVYLCASSRDRGNYEQYFGPGTRLTVT.

This chain links TRBV30 with TRBJ1-5, with 9 bases aligning to TRBD1. This CDR3 is built from 15 residues. The germline CDR1 and CDR2 sequences are GTSNPN and SVGIG (reference sequence). V dropped 2 bases and J dropped 7; count of bases not matched to a gene: 9. As DNA, the CDR3 is TGTGCCTGGAGTCCGACCCTGGACAGGGGACAGCCCCAGCATTTT. Amino acids: CAWSPTLDRGQPQHF.

The chain couples TRBV7-2 to TRBJ2-7; TRBD1 aligns across 9 bases. V was clipped by 5 bases and J by 6 bases; unmatched bases: 11. Germline V gene lookup returns CDR1 SGHTA and CDR2 FQGNSA. The CDR3 covers 15 residues. The CDR3 bases are TGTGCCAGCAGCGGACAGGGGCGAAACGGGCCCGAGCAGTACTTC. This gives the protein CASSGQGRNGPEQYF.

The rearrangement joins TRBV6-5 to TRBJ2-1; TRBD1 is a possible D gene (5 bases). In germline, CDR1 is MNHEY, CDR2 SVGAGI. Trimming cost V 6 bases and J 7 bases, with 10 bases left between them. The CDR3 has 12 amino acids. The CDR3 DNA is TGTGCCAGCAGGTCTAGGGGAAATGAGCAGTTCTTC. Translating it yields CASRSRGNEQFF.

As concerns this clone: The same CDR3 can be traced to other DNA sequences in this sample. This chain links TRBV7-2 with TRBJ1-1, with 7 bases lining up with TRBD1. CDR1 and CDR2 from the germline V gene are SGHTA and FQGNSA. V was clipped by 0 bases and J by 4 bases; unmatched bases: 2. The CDR3 runs to 14 residues. CDR3 amino acids: CASSLARDSTEAFF. DNA of the CDR3: TGTGCCAGCAGCTTAGCTCGGGACAGCACTGAAGCTTTCTTT.

The rearrangement joins TRBV5-1 to TRBJ2-7; possible D gene TRBD2, 5 bases. The CDR3 spans 14 residues. Deletions cut 0 bases from V and 1 base from J, with 8 bases between. The germline CDR1 and CDR2 sequences are SGHRS and YFSETQ. CDR3 DNA sequence: TGCGCCAGCAGCTTGGTACGGGGATCCTACGAGCAGTACTTC. The encoded protein is CASSLVRGSYEQYF.

This chain links TRBV4-1 with TRBJ2-7, with 9 bases fitting TRBD1. The CDR3 length is 16 residues. The junction had 5 bases not matched to a gene; V was cut back by 0 bases and J by 2 bases. The germline CDR1 and CDR2 sequences are MGHRA and YSYEKL. The CDR3 loop is CASSQDPGQGTYEQYF. The CDR3 coding sequence is TGCGCCAGCAGCCAAGATCCGGGACAGGGAACCTACGAGCAGTACTTC.

The chain recombines TRBV19 with TRBJ1-1; D perhaps matches TRBD1 (6 bases). The CDR3 is 15 amino acids. Germline values: CDR1 LNHDA, CDR2 SQIVND (reference sequence). Trimming left V 3 bases short and J 0 bases short, with 11 bases between. The CDR3 bases are TGTGCCAGTAGTATTCCCCAGGGGATGAACACTGAAGCTTTCTTT. It encodes CASSIPQGMNTEAFF.

J is TRBJ1-2 and V is TRBV5-4, with 12 nucleotides matching TRBD1. Germline assignment: CDR1 SGHNT and CDR2 YYREEE (reference sequence). V dropped 4 bases and J dropped 5; count of bases not matched to a gene: 6. The CDR3 sequence is 15 residues long. CDR3: CASSAGTGGEYGYTF. DNA of the CDR3: TGTGCCAGCAGCGCAGGGACAGGGGGCGAATATGGCTACACCTTC.